This section outlines one TCR beta chain sequence together with its context. Its antigen is as yet unknown. Here immunoSEQ multiplex PCR was the method, and the copy in TCRdb shows in-frame clones only, minus some. The sample carries about 130,000 clones, about 88% recorded once. This specimen comes from a study of PD-1 blockade in mismatch repair-deficient tumors. Study results and limitations: Tumor-resident clones, often absent from pretreatment blood, expanded after pembrolizumab and then contracted.

This receptor was obtained from an adult with mismatch repair-deficient cancer. Source: peripheral blood, taken 72 weeks after starting pembrolizumab.

The CDR3 sequence is CASSDDRGGIQYF. CDR3 in DNA: TGTGCCAGCAGTGACGACAGGGGCGGCATTCAGTACTTC. The chain joins TRBV6-4 to TRBJ2-4; TRBD1 matches at 8 bases. Germline V lookup: CDR1 MRHNA, CDR2 SNTAGT. The CDR3 has 13 residues. V shed 2 bases, J shed 9 bases, and the junction held 3 bases outside the gene matches.